Listed below are T cell receptor beta chains from one sample, sequenced in a study of cytomegalovirus exposure and HLA in healthy donors. This table comes from immunoSEQ multiplex PCR, and its TCRdb copy is limited to in-frame clones, with some not included. Of roughly 150,000 clones listed, about 80% are singletons. The sequenced sample consisted of PBMCs. All receptors come from a man aged 30-40 years in good health. Both conserved end residues are part of each CDR3. The D gene is left open where the match is weak. Size is omitted from some rows. Given values are once, few, many or a class for expanded clones.

15,.,TRBV27,TRBD2,TRBJ2-7,TGTGCCAGCAGTTTACCCTCTAGCGGGAGGGACGAGCAGTACTTC,CASSLPSSGRDEQYF
13,.,TRBV27,TRBD2,TRBJ2-1,TGTGCCAGCAGTTTATGGCGGGAGGGTGAGCAGTTCTTC,CASSLWREGEQFF
15,.,TRBV2,TRBD1,TRBJ2-1,TGTGCCAGCACCATCGACAGGGGAGATTACAATGAGCAGTTCTTC,CASTIDRGDYNEQFF
13,few,TRBV13,TRBD2,TRBJ2-1,TGTGCCAGCAGCTTATTAACTAGCGATGAGCAGTTCTTC,CASSLLTSDEQFF
11,once,TRBV20-1,.,TRBJ2-1,TGCAGTGCTAAACCGGGCGAGGGGCAGTTCTTC,CSAKPGEGQFF
15,few,TRBV4-1,TRBD2,TRBJ2-7,TGCGCCAGCAGCCGGACGGGCGGGACTACCTACGAGCAGTACTTC,CASSRTGGTTYEQYF
12,.,TRBV30,.,TRBJ2-5,TGTGCCTGGGGACACCTCCCGCAGGCCCAGTACTTC,CAWGHLPQAQYF
17,.,TRBV9,.,TRBJ1-3,TGTGCCAGCAGCGTAGACCATGGAGGATTCTCTGGAAACACCATATATTTT,CASSVDHGGFSGNTIYF
15,.,TRBV28,TRBD1,TRBJ1-1,TGTGCCACCAACGACGCCGGGACAGGTTGGACTGAAGCTTTCTTT,CATNDAGTGWTEAFF
14,once,TRBV28,.,TRBJ1-4,TGTGCCAGCGGGACAATTGCAACTAATGAAAAACTGTTTTTT,CASGTIATNEKLFF
13,.,TRBV2,TRBD1,TRBJ1-2,TGTGCTTCCCCCCCCGAGGGGGCTGGTGGCTACACCTTC,CASPPEGAGGYTF
13,.,TRBV28,.,TRBJ2-7,TGTGCCAGCATAGCGGATCCCTCCTACGAGCAGTACTTC,CASIADPSYEQYF
15,many,TRBV28,TRBD2,TRBJ2-1,TGTGCCAGCAGTTTCCAGGCTAGCGGGAACAATGAGCAGTTCTTC,CASSFQASGNNEQFF
16,.,TRBV27,.,TRBJ2-1,TGTGCCAGCAGTCCAATGAACGGGAGCTCCTACAATGAGCAGTTCTTC,CASSPMNGSSYNEQFF
13,.,TRBV11-2,.,TRBJ2-5,TGTGCCAGCAGCAGAGTGTTTAAAGAGACCCAGTACTTC,CASSRVFKETQYF
20,.,TRBV7-6,TRBD2,TRBJ2-1,TGTGCCAGCAGCGATCTTTCCGGGACTAGCGGGAGTCTTCTCTACAATGAGCAGTTCTTC,CASSDLSGTSGSLLYNEQFF
15,.,TRBV25-1,TRBD1,TRBJ2-5,TGTGCCAGCAGTGACCCCGGGGACAGGCAAGAGACCCAGTACTTC,CASSDPGDRQETQYF
14,.,TRBV6-5,.,TRBJ2-7,TGTGCCAGCAGTCAAAGGGGGGGCAGGGACGAGCAGTACTTC,CASSQRGGRDEQYF
14,few,TRBV6-1,.,TRBJ1-1,TGTGCCAGCAGTTTGGACAGCCAAGACACTGAAGCTTTCTTT,CASSLDSQDTEAFF